This is a list of T cell receptor beta chains from one sample in a study of cytomegalovirus exposure and HLA in healthy donors. The assay was immunoSEQ multiplex PCR, and TCRdb's table has in-frame clones only and misses some. The repertoire table contains tens of thousands of clones. The sequenced sample was PBMCs. These receptors all stem from a woman aged 25 to 45 in good health and CMV-seronegative. The CDR3 runs from the conserved cysteine through the conserved F or W. Each record gives: V gene, D gene, J gene, CDR3 protein, CDR3 DNA. D genes are given only for firm matches.

TRBV20-1	.	TRBJ1-1	CSAHQPDFF	TGCAGTGCCCACCAACCAGATTTCTTT
TRBV7-2	TRBD1	TRBJ2-7	CASSSPGQGTKQYF	TGTGCCAGCAGCTCGCCGGGACAGGGTACAAAGCAGTACTTC
TRBV7-9	.	TRBJ1-2	CASSLGTALEGYGYTF	TGTGCCAGCAGCTTAGGCACGGCTCTCGAGGGCTATGGCTACACCTTC
TRBV7-9	TRBD1	TRBJ2-7	CASSLAQGPWEQYF	TGTGCCAGCAGCTTAGCACAGGGGCCATGGGAGCAGTACTTC
TRBV9	.	TRBJ1-3	CASSVGGYSGNTIYF	TGTGCCAGCAGCGTAGGGGGCTACTCTGGAAACACCATATATTTT
TRBV4-2	TRBD2	TRBJ2-7	CASSPIAGDSYEQYF	TGTGCCAGCAGCCCGATAGCGGGGGACTCCTACGAGCAGTACTTC
TRBV6-1	TRBD1	TRBJ1-1	CASRTTGDTTEAFF	TGTGCCAGCAGGACTACAGGGGACACGACTGAAGCTTTCTTT
TRBV19	TRBD1	TRBJ1-2	CASSSGQGYGYTF	TGTGCCAGTAGTTCCGGACAGGGCTATGGCTACACCTTC
TRBV5-4	.	TRBJ2-5	CASSLWTAQTQYF	TGTGCCAGCAGCCTCTGGACAGCGCAGACCCAGTACTTC
TRBV27	.	TRBJ2-5	CASTPRGTAQETQYF	TGTGCCAGCACCCCCCGGGGGACAGCACAAGAGACCCAGTACTTC
TRBV13	.	TRBJ2-2	CASSLAGDRRTGELFF	TGTGCCAGCAGCTTAGCTGGCGACAGGAGAACCGGGGAGCTGTTTTTT
TRBV9	.	TRBJ2-5	CASSAHDQETQYF	TGTGCCAGCAGCGCACACGACCAAGAGACCCAGTACTTC
TRBV7-6	TRBD1	TRBJ2-7	CASSRTGTGDYEQYF	TGTGCCAGCAGCAGGACCGGGACAGGGGACTACGAGCAGTACTTC
TRBV6-5	TRBD2	TRBJ2-2	CASSYSTSPGELFF	TGTGCCAGCAGTTACTCGACTAGCCCCGGGGAGCTGTTTTTT
TRBV28	.	TRBJ1-3	CASSLESSGNTIYF	TGTGCCAGCAGTTTAGAGAGCTCTGGAAACACCATATATTTT
TRBV19	TRBD2	TRBJ2-7	CASSTQGLAGEQYF	TGTGCCAGTAGTACTCAGGGACTAGCGGGAGAGCAGTACTTC
TRBV29-1	TRBD1	TRBJ2-7	CSVEDQRTGNYEQYF	TGCAGCGTTGAAGATCAAAGGACAGGGAATTACGAGCAGTACTTC
TRBV7-8	TRBD2	TRBJ2-7	CASSQKSLAASYEQYF	TGTGCCAGCAGCCAAAAGTCCCTAGCGGCCTCCTACGAGCAGTACTTC
TRBV6-6	.	TRBJ1-1	CASSTDMNTEAFF	TGTGCCAGTTCTACCGATATGAACACTGAAGCTTTCTTT
TRBV4-1	TRBD1	TRBJ1-5	CASSHRQGGGNQPQHF	TGCGCCAGCAGCCACCGACAGGGGGGTGGCAATCAGCCCCAGCATTTT
TRBV27	TRBD2	TRBJ2-2	CASSLLFRLAGGAGELFF	TGTGCCAGCAGTTTATTGTTTAGACTAGCGGGAGGAGCCGGGGAGCTGTTTTTT
TRBV7-9	TRBD1	TRBJ1-4	CASTGGYEKLFF	TGTGCCAGCACAGGGGGGTATGAAAAACTGTTTTTT